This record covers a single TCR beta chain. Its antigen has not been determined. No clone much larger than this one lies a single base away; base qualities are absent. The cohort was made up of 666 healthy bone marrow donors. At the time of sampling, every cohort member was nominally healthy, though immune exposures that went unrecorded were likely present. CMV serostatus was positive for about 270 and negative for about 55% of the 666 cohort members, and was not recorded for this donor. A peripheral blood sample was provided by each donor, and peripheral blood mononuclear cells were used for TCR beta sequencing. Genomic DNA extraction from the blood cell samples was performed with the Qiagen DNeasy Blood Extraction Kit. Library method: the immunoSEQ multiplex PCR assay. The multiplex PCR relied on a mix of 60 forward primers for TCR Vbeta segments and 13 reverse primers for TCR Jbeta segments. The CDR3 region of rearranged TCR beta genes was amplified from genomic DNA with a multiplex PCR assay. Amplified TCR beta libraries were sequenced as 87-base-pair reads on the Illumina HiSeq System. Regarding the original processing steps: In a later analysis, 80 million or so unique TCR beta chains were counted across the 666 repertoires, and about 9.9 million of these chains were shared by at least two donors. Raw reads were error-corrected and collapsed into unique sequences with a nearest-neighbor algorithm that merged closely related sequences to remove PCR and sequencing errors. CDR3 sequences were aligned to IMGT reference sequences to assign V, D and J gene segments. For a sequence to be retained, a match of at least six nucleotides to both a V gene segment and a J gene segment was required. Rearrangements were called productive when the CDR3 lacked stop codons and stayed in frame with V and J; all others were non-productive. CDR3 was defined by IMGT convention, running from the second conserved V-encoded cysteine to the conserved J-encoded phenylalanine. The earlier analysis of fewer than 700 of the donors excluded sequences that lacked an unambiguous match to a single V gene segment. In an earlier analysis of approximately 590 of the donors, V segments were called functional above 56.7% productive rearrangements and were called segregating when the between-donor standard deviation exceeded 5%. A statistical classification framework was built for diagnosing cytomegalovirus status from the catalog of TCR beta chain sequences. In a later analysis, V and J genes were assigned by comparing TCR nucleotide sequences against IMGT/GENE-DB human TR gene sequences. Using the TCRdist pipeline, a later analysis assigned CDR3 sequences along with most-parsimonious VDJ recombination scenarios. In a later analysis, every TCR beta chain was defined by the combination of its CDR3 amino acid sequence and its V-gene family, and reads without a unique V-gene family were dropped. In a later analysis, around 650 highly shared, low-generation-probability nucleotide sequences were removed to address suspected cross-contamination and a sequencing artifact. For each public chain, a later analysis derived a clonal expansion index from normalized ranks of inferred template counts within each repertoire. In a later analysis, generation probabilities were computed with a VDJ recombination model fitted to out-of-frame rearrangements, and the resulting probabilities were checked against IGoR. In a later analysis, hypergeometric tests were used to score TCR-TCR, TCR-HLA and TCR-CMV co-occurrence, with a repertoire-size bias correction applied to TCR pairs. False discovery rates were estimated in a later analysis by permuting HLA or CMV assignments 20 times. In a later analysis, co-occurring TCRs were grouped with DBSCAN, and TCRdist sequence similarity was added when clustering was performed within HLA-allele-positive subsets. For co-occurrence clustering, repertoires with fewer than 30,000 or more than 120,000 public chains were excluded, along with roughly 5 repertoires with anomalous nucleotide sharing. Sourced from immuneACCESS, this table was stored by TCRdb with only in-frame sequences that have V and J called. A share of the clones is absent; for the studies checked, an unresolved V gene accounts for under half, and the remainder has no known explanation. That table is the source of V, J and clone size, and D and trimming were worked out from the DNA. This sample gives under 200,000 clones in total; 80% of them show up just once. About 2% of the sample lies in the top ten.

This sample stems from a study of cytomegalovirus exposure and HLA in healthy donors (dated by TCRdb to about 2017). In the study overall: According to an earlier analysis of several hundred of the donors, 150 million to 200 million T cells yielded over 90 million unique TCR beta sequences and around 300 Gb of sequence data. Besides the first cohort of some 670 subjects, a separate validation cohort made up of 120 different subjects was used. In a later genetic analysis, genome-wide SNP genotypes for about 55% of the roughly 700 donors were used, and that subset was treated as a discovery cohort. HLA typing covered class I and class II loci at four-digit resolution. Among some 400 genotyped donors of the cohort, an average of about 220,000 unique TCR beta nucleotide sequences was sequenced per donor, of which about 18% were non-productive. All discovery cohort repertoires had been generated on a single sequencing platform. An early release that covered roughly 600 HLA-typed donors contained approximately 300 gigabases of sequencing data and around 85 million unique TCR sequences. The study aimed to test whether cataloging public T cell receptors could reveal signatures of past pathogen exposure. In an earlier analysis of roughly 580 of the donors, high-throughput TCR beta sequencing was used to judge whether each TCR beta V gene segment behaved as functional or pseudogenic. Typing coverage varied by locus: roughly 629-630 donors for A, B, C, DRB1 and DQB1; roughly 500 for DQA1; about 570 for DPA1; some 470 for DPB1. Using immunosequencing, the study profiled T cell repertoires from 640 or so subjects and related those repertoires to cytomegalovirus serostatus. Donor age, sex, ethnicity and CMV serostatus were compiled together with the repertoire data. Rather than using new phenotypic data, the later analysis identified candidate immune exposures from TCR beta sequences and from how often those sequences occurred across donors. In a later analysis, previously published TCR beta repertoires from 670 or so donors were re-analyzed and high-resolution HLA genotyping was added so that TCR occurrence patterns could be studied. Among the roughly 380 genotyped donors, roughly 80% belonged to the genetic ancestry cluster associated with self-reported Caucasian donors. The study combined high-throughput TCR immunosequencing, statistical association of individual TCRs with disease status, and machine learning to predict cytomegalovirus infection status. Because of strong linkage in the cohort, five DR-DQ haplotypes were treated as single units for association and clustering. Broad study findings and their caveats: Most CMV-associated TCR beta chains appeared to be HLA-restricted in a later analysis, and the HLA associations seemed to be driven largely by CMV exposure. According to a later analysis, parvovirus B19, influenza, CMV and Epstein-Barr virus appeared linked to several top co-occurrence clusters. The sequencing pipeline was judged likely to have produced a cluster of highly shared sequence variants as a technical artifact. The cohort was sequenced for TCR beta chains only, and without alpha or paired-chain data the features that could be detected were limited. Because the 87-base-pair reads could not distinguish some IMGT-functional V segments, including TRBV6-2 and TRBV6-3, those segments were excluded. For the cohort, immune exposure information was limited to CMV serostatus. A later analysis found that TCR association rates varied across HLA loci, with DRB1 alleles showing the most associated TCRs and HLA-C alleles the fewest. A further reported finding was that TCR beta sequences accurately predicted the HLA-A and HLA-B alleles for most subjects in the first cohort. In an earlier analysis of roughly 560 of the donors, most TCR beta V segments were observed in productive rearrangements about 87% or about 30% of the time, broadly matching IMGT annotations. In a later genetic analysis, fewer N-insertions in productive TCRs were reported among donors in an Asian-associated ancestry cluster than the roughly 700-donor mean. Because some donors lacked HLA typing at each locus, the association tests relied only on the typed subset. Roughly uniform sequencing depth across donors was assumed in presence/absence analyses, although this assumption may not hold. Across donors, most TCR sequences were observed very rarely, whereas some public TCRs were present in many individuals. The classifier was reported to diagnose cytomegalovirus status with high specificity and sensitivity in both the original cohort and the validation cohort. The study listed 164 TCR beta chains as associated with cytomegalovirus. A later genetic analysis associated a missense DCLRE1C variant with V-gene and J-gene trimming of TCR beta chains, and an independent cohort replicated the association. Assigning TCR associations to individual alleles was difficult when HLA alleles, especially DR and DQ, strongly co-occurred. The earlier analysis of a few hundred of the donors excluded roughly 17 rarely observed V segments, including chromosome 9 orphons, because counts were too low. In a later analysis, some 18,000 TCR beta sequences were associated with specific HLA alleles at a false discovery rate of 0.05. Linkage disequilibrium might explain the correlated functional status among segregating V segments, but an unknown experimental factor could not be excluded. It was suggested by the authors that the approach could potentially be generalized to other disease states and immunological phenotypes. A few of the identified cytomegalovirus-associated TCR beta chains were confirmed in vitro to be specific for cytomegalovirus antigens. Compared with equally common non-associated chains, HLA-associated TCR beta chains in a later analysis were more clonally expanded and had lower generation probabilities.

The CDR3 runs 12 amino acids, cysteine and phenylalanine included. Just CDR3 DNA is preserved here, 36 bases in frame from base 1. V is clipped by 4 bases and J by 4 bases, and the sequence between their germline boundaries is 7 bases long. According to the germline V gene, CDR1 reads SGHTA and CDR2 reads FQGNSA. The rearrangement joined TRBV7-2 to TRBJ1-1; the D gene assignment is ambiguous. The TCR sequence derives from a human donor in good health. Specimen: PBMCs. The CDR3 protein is CASSSPGTEAFF. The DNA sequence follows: TGTGCCAGCAGCTCCCCAGGCACTGAAGCTTTCTTT.